A single sample is the source of the 22 T cell receptor beta chains below, sequenced in a study of blood T cells in healthy people across ages. Through a sample-barcoded 5' primer and a J-beta primer mix, a second PCR was run for roughly 7 to 12 cycles. MiXCR, run by TCRdb on the 5' RACE reads, gives a single entry per CDR3 protein. The sample contains 700,000 or so distinct CDR3 sequences, over 20% of which appear only once. The sample taken for sequencing was blood. The receptor set was obtained from an older man in good health.

The rearrangement joins TRBV7-3 to TRBJ2-1; D remains unclear. V lost 4 bases, J lost 8 bases, and 12 bases lay in between. Per germline, CDR1 SGHTA and CDR2 FQGTGA. The CDR3 length is 13 residues. The CDR3 DNA follows: TGTGCCAGCAGCTACTCTAGAACGCATGAGCAGTTCTTC. It yields the protein CASSYSRTHEQFF.

Remarks on this clonotype: Its ends do not fully match the called genes, so a read error is possible. The V call is TRBV20-1, the J call TRBJ1-5, with D unresolved. CDR3 size: 13 residues. In germline, CDR1 is DFQATT, CDR2 SNEGSKA (reference sequence). DNA of the CDR3: TGCAGTGCTAGCGGCGGCGAAAATCAGCCCCGGCATTTT. Translating it yields CSASGGENQPRHF.

In its sample, this clonotype was seen a few times. CDR3 nucleotide sequence: TGTGCCAGCAGCCCCCGCGGGGGGCGCAACAATGAGCAGTTCTTC. It translates to CASSPRGGRNNEQFF. The chain has TRBV3-1 and TRBJ2-1; TRBD2 matches at 8 bases. The CDR3 is 15 amino acids. Germline V CDR1 and CDR2: LGHDT, YNNKEL (reference sequence). The V gene end was trimmed by 4 bases and the J gene end by 5 bases; junction bases not matched to a gene: 7.

The chain recombines TRBV24-1 with TRBJ2-7, with a possible D match to TRBD1 (6 bases). Germline V gives CDR1 KGHDR, CDR2 SFDVKD. The CDR3 extends over 17 amino acids. Between the trimmed V and J ends, which lost 0 bases and 3 bases, there was a span of 17 bases. The CDR3 region has the DNA TGTGCCACCAGTGATTTGCATCGCCAGGGGCCCCGCTACGAGCAGTACGTC. This encodes CATSDLHRQGPRYEQYV.

The chain is built from TRBV7-2 and TRBJ2-2; D is ambiguous. CDR1 and CDR2 (germline): SGHTA, FQGNSA. V dropped 5 bases and J dropped 1 base, with 8 bases sitting between them. The CDR3 sequence is 14 residues long. CDR3 coding DNA: TGTGCCAGCAGCCCGAACCAGAACACCGGGGAGCTGTTTTTT. It encodes CASSPNQNTGELFF.

The chain is built from TRBV12-3 or TRBV12-4 and TRBJ1-4; 7 positions match TRBD1. The CDR3 has 15 residues. After removal of 7 bases from V and 4 bases from J, the junction contained 9 bases not matched to a gene. CDR3 in DNA: TGTGCCAGCAAAAAGGGGGCCACGGGTAATGAAAAACTGTTTTTT. This gives the protein CASKKGATGNEKLFF.

This chain links TRBV6-4 with TRBJ1-1; weak D call: TRBD1 (5 bases). CDR3 length: 15 amino acids. V was shortened by 0 bases and J by 1 base, with 9 bases between the two germline ends. The germline gives CDR1 MRHNA, CDR2 SNTAGT. The CDR3 nucleotides are TGTGCCAGCAGTGACTCGGCAGGGCCGAACACTGAAGCTTTCTTT. Translating it yields CASSDSAGPNTEAFF.

This clonotype was observed a few times. This chain joins TRBV10-3 and TRBJ2-3; weak D call: TRBD2 (6 bases). Per germline, CDR1 ENHRY and CDR2 SYGVKD. This CDR3 contains 14 residues. V dropped 6 bases and J dropped 2 bases, with 12 bases sitting between them. The CDR3 region has the DNA TGTGCCATCAGGGGAGGCGGGGACACAGATACGCAGTATTTT. This codes for CAIRGGGDTDTQYF.

This clonotype has only a few counts. This chain uses TRBV18 with TRBJ2-3; D is unclear. The ends were cut back, 5 bases at V and 6 bases at J, with 9 bases in the middle. This CDR3 spans 12 amino acids. Germline values: CDR1 KGHSH, CDR2 LQKENI. CDR3 region: CASSSLLDTQYF. The DNA for the CDR3 is TGTGCCAGCTCATCTCTATTGGATACGCAGTATTTT.

The chain employs TRBV7-3 and TRBJ2-7; D is unresolved. With the DNA end fitting TRBJ2-1 better, the J assignment may be wrong. Germline V CDR1 and CDR2: SGHTA, FQGTGA. The CDR3 covers 15 residues. The CDR3 nucleotides read TGTGCCAGCAGCTCGAAGGTAGTGGCGGTCAATGAGCAGTTCTTC. Translated, it gives CASSSKVVAVNEQFF.

V and J are TRBV3-1 and TRBJ1-1; 7 nucleotides line up with TRBD1. The J segment lost 3 bases and the V segment lost 3 bases, leaving 1 base of the junction unmatched. This CDR3 is 13 amino acids long. CDR1 is LGHDT, CDR2 YNNKEL, per germline (reference sequence). CDR3 nucleotide sequence: TGTGCCAGCAGCCAGGACAGGCACACTGAAGCTTTCTTT. As protein: CASSQDRHTEAFF.

The chain couples TRBV20-1 to TRBJ2-3; no reliable D call. Germline lookup yields CDR1 DFQATT and CDR2 SNEGSKA (reference sequence). The CDR3 length is 11 residues. V dropped 5 bases and J dropped 5 bases, with 8 bases sitting between them. This CDR3 reads CSALSLDTQYF. In DNA, the CDR3 is TGCAGTGCTTTATCCCTAGATACGCAGTATTTT.

This clonotype was counted only a few times. A read error may account for a junction end that differs from germline. This chain uses TRBV15 with TRBJ2-5; no firm D call. The CDR3 totals 13 residues. Germline loops: CDR1 LNHNV, CDR2 YYDKDF (reference sequence). The CDR3 region is CAASRDMRETQYF. CDR3 sequence (DNA): TGTGCCGCCAGCAGAGATATGAGAGAGACCCAGTACTTC.

The chain carries TRBV19 and TRBJ2-1, with D perhaps assigned TRBD1 or TRBD2 (5 bases each). The germline CDR1 and CDR2 sequences are LNHDA and SQIVND (reference sequence). V lost 7 bases and J 8 bases, leaving 21 bases between the germline ends. CDR3 length: 15 residues. CDR3 bases: TGTGCCAGTAAGCCCGGGACCGCGTTTGTATATGAGCAGTTCTTC. It yields the protein CASKPGTAFVYEQFF.

A few counts support this clonotype. The chain has TRBV20-1 and TRBJ2-3; D perhaps matches TRBD2 (5 bases). Per the germline V gene, CDR1 is DFQATT and CDR2 is SNEGSKA (reference sequence). The CDR3 length is 12 residues. V dropped 6 bases and J dropped 5 bases, with 12 bases sitting between them. In DNA form, the CDR3 reads TGCAGTGCAGGAATGGCGGGAGATACGCAGTATTTT. It yields the protein CSAGMAGDTQYF.

The V and J genes are TRBV12-3 or TRBV12-4 and TRBJ2-3; TRBD2 agrees at 11 bases. The junction had 2 bases not matched to a gene; V was cut back by 5 bases and J by 4 bases. The CDR3 sequence is 14 residues long. This CDR3 reads CASSTSGSPDTQYF. The CDR3 region has the DNA TGTGCCAGCAGTACTAGCGGGAGCCCAGATACGCAGTATTTT.

The CDR3 loop reads CASSSPGRYNEQFF. The CDR3 region has the DNA TGTGCCAGCAGTTCCCCAGGGCGGTACAATGAGCAGTTCTTC. This chain connects TRBV28 to TRBJ2-1, with D perhaps matching TRBD1 (5 bases). Germline V gene data show CDR1 as MDHEN and CDR2 as SYDVKM. CDR3 length equals 14 residues. The V end lost 4 bases, the J end lost 4 bases, and 11 bases lay between the germline ends. The complete variable domain, with remaining parts taken from reference TRBV28 and TRBJ2-1, reads DVKVTQSSRYLVKRTGEKVFLECVQDMDHENMFWYRQDPGLGLRLIYFSYDVKMKEKGDIPEGYSVSREKKERFSLILESASTNQTSMYLCASSSPGRYNEQFFGPGTRLTVL.

About this clonotype: This sequence may be a read error, since a much larger clone differs from it by one base. The CDR3 region is CASRQGRGVGQPQHF. In nucleotides, the CDR3 is TGTGCCAGCAGACAGGGACGGGGGGTCGGGCAGCCCCAGCATTTT. This rearrangement joins TRBV5-8 to TRBJ1-5; D may be TRBD1 (6 bases). Germline V gene sequence: CDR1 SGHTS, CDR2 YDEGEE. Trimming took off 5 bases at V and 7 bases at J, with 19 bases between the two ends. This CDR3 is 15 amino acids long.

This clonotype has a count of ten or more. V gene TRBV12-3 or TRBV12-4 combines with J gene TRBJ2-5, with 7 bases aligning to TRBD2. V lost 7 bases and J lost 4; bases outside the gene matches: 6. The CDR3 length is 13 residues. CDR3 DNA sequence: TGTGCCAGCAAGAGCGCGGGAGTAGAGACCCAGTACTTC. This gives the protein CASKSAGVETQYF.

The chain uses TRBV5-1 and TRBJ1-4; D remains unclear. The CDR3 has 19 residues. The germline V gene encodes CDR1 SGHRS and CDR2 YFSETQ. V lost 1 base to trimming and J lost 0 bases, with 19 bases between them. The CDR3 sequence: CASSLTASGRETTNEKLFF. CDR3 nucleotides: TGCGCCAGCAGCTTGACAGCAAGCGGTCGGGAAACAACTAATGAAAAACTGTTTTTT.

This chain uses TRBV20-1 with TRBJ2-7, with D possibly being TRBD2 (5 bases). V was clipped by 3 bases and J by 3 bases, with 9 bases between them. Germline loops: CDR1 DFQATT, CDR2 SNEGSKA (reference sequence). This CDR3 region has 12 residues. CDR3 bases: TGCAGTGCTAGGGCTAGCTTCTACGAGCAGTACTTC. It is translated as CSARASFYEQYF.

This clonotype was recorded a few times. V usage is TRBV20-1 and J usage is TRBJ2-2; D uncertain. The CDR3 totals 14 residues. From germline, CDR1 is DFQATT and CDR2 SNEGSKA (reference sequence). The V and J ends lost 3 bases and 0 bases respectively, with 8 bases between them. CDR3: CSARSPANTGELFF. The DNA of the CDR3 is TGCAGTGCTAGGTCACCGGCGAACACCGGGGAGCTGTTTTTT.